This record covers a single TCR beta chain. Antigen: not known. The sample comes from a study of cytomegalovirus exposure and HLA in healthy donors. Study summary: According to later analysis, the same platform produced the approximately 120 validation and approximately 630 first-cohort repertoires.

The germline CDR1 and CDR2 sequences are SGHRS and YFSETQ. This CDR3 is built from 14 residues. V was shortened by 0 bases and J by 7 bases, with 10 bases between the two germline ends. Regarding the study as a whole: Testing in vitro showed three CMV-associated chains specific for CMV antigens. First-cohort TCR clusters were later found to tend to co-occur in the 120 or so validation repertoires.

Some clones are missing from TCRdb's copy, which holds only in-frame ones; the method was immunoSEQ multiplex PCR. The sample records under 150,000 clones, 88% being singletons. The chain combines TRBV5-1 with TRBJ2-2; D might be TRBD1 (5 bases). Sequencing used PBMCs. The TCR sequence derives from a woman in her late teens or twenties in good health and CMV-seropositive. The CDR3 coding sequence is TGCGCCAGCAGCTTGGGGCAGGGCGGCGGGGAGCTGTTTTTT. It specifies CASSLGQGGGELFF.